The entry below describes one TCR beta chain. This sample was included in a study of OX40 agonist ivuxolimab in advanced cancers. Study information: Three patients responded partially, comprising one with hepatocellular carcinoma and two with cutaneous melanoma.

The method was immunoSEQ multiplex PCR; TCRdb's version includes in-frame clones alone and lacks a portion of them. The table records about 99,000 clones, roughly nine tenths of them present only once. The CDR3 totals 13 residues. CDR1 and CDR2 (germline): MNHNY, SVGAGI (reference sequence). J gave up 8 bases and V 7 bases, and 5 bases lay outside the gene matches. This material consisted of CD4+ or CD8+ T cells sorted from blood, taken in a trial of the OX40 agonist ivuxolimab. The source is an adult with an advanced solid tumor such as melanoma, head and neck, liver or kidney cancer. The chain joins TRBV6-6 to TRBJ1-5; 10 bases match TRBD1. The CDR3 sequence is CASKTGTGEPQHF. The CDR3 DNA reads as TGTGCCAGCAAAACCGGGACAGGGGAGCCCCAGCATTTT.